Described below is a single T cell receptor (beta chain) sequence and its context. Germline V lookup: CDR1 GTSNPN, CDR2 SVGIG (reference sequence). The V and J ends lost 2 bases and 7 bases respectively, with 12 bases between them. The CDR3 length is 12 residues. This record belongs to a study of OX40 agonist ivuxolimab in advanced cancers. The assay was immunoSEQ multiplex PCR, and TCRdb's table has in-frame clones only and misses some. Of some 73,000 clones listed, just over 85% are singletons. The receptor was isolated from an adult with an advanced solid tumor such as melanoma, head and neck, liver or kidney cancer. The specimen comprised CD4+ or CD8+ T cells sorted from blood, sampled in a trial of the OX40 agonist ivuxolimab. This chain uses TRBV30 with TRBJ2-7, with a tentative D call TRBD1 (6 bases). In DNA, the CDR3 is TGTGCCTGGAGTCCCGGGACAAGGGAGCAGTACTTC. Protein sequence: CAWSPGTREQYF.